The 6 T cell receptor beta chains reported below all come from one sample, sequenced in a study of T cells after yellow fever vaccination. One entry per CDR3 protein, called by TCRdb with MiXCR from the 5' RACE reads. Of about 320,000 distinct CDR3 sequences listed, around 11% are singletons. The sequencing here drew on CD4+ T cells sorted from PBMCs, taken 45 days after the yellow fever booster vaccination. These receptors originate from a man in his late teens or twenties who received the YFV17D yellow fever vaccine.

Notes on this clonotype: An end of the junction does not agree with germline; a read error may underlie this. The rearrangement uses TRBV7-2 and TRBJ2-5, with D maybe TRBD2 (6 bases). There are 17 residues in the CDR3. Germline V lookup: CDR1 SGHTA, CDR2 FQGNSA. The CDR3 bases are TGTGCCAGCAGCTTAGACTTTAGGTGGGGGGAACAAGAGTCCCAGTACTTC. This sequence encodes CASSLDFRWGEQESQYF.

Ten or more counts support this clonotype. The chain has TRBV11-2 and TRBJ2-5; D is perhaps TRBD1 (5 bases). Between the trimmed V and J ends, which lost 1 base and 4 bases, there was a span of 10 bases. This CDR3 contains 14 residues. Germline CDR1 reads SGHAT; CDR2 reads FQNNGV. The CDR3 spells CASSLARGGETQYF. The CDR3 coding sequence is TGTGCCAGCAGCTTAGCTAGGGGCGGAGAGACCCAGTACTTC.

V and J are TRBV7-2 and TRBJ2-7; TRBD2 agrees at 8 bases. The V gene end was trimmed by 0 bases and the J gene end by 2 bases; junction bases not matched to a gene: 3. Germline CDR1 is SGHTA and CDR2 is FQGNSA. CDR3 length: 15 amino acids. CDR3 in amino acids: CASSLAVLAAYEQYF. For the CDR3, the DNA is TGTGCCAGCAGCTTAGCGGTACTAGCGGCCTACGAGCAGTACTTC.

The CDR3 DNA reads TGTGCCAGCAGCCAAGATTGGACTAGCGGTTACAATGAGCAGTTCTTC. This sequence encodes CASSQDWTSGYNEQFF. The genes are TRBV3-1 and TRBJ2-1; 10 nucleotides line up with TRBD2. Trimming took 0 bases from V and 4 from J; bases not matched to a gene: 3. Germline V gives CDR1 LGHDT, CDR2 YNNKEL (reference sequence). This CDR3 region has 16 residues.

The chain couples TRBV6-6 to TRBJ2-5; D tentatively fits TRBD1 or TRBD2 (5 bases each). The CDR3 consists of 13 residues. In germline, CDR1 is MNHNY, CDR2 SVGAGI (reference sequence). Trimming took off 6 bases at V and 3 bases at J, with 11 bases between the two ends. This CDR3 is CASRGDGEETQYF. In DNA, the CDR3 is TGTGCCAGCAGAGGGGACGGGGAAGAGACCCAGTACTTC.

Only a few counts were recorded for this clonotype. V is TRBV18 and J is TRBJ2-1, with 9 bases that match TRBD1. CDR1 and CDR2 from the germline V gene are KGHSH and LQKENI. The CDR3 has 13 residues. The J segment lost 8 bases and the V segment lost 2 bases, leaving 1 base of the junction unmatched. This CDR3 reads CASSPDRGDEQFF. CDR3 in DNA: TGTGCCAGCTCACCAGACAGGGGGGATGAGCAGTTCTTC.